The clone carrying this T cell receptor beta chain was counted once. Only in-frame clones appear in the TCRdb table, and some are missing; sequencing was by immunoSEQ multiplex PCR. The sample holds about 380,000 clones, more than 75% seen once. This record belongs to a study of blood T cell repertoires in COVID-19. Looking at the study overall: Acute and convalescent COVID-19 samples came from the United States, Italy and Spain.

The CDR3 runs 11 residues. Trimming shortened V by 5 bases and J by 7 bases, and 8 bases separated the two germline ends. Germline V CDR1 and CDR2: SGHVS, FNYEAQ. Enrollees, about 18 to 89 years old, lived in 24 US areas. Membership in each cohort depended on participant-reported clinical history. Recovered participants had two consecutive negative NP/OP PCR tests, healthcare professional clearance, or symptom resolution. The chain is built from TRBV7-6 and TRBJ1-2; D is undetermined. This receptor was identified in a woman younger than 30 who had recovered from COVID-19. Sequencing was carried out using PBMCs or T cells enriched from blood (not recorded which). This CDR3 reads CASSPGVGYTF. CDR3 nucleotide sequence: TGTGCCAGCAGCCCGGGTGTTGGCTACACCTTC. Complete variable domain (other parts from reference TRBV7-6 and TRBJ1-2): GAGVSQSPRYKVTKRGQDVALRCDPISGHVSLYWYRQALGQGPEFLTYFNYEAQQDKSGLPNDRFSAERPEGSISTLTIQRTEQRDSAMYRCASSPGVGYTFGSGTRLTVV.